Sequencing of this T cell receptor beta chain was carried out in a study of T cell responses to AZD1222 COVID-19 vaccine. As concerns this clone: Its antigen is as yet unknown.

The CDR3 runs to 15 residues. V was cut by 3 bases and J by 0 bases, with 9 bases left in between. Germline V gene lookup returns CDR1 MNHEY and CDR2 SMNVEV (reference sequence). Analyses pooled second doses at about 4 or about 12 weeks. Study-level results: AZD1222 recipients seropositive at baseline numbered only five or six.

Sequenced by immunoSEQ multiplex PCR; TCRdb stores in-frame clones only, minus some. The sample holds approximately 150,000 clones, roughly 86% seen once. The rearrangement joins TRBV27 to TRBJ2-1; D is ambiguous. The clonotype comes from an adult who received the AZD1222 COVID-19 vaccine. Here the sequenced sample was peripheral blood, taken 28 days after the second AZD1222 dose. The CDR3 DNA reads as TGTGCCAGCAGTTTCGATATAAACTCCTACAATGAGCAGTTCTTC. Translated, it gives CASSFDINSYNEQFF.